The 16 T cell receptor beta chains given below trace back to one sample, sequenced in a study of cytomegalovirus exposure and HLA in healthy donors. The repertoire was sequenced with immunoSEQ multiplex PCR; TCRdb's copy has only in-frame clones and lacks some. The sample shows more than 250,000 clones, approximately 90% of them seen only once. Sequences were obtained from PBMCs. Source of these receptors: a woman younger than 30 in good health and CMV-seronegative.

CDR3: CASSPSGQGYREQYF. CDR3 nucleotide sequence: TGTGCCAGCTCACCTTCAGGACAGGGATATCGCGAGCAGTACTTC. The chain joins TRBV18 to TRBJ2-7, with TRBD1 identical over 8 bases. Trimming took 3 bases from V and 6 from J; bases not matched to a gene: 10. The CDR3 is made up of 15 amino acids. Per germline, CDR1 KGHSH and CDR2 LQKENI.

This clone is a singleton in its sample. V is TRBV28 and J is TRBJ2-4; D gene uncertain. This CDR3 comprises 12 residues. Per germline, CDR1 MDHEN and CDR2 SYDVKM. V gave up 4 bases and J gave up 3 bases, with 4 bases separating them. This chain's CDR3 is CASSSLKNIQYF. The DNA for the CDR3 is TGTGCCAGCAGTTCCCTCAAAAACATTCAGTACTTC.

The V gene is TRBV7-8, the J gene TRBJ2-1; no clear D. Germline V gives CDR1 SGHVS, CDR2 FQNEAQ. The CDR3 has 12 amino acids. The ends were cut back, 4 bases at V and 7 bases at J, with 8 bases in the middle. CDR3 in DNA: TGTGCCAGCAGCTCAGACTGGAATGAGCAGTTCTTC. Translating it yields CASSSDWNEQFF.

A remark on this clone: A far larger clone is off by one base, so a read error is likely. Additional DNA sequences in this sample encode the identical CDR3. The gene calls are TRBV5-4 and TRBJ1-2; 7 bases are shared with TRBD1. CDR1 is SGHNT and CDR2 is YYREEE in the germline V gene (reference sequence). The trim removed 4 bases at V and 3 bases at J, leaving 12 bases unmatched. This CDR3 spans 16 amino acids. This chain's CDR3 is CASSPERGQTYYGYTF. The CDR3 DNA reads TGTGCCAGCAGCCCAGAACGGGGACAGACTTACTATGGCTACACCTTC.

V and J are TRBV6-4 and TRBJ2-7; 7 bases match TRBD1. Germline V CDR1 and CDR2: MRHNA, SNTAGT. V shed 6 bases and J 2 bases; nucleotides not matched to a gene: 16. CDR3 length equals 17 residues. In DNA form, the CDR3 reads TGTGCCAGCAGCCCACTCGACAGGGCTACCACTACCTACGAGCAGTACTTC. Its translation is CASSPLDRATTTYEQYF.

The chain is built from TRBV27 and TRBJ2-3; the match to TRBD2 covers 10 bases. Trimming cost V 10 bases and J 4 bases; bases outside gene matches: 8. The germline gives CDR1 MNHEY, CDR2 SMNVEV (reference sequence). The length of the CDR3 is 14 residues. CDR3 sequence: CAISASGRSDTQYF. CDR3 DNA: TGTGCCATCTCAGCTAGCGGGAGATCAGATACGCAGTATTTT.

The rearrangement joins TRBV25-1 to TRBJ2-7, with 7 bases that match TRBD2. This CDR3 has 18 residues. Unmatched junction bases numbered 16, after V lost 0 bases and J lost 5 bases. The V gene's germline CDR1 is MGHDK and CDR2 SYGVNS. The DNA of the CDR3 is TGTGCCAGCAGTGAATACCTAATCGGGAGCGGGACGAGGAACGAGCAGTACTTC. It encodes CASSEYLIGSGTRNEQYF.

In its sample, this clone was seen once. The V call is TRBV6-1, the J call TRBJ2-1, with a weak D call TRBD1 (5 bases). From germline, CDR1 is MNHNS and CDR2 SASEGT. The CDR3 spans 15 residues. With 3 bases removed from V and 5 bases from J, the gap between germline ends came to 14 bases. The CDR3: CASSEGRPANNEQFF. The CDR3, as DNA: TGTGCCAGCAGTGAGGGGCGACCGGCTAACAATGAGCAGTTCTTC.

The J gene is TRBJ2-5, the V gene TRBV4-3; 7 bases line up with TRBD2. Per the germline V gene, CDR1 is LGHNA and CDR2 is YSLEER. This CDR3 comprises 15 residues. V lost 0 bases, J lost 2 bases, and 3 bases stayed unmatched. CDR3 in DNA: TGCGCCAGCAGCCAAGATGGGGGGGGTCAAGAGACCCAGTACTTC. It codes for CASSQDGGGQETQYF.

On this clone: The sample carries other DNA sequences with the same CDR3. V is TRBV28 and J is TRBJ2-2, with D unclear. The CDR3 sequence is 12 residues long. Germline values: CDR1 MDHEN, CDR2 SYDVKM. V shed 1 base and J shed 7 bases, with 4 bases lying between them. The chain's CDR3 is CASSLSVGELFF. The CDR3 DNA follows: TGTGCCAGCAGTTTATCCGTCGGGGAGCTGTTTTTT.

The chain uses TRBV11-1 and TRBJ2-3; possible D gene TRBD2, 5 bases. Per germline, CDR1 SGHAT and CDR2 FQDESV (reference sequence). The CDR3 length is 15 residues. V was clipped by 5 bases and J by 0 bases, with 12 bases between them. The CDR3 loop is CASSPQAVSTDTQYF. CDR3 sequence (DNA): TGTGCCAGCAGCCCCCAAGCGGTGAGCACAGATACGCAGTATTTT.

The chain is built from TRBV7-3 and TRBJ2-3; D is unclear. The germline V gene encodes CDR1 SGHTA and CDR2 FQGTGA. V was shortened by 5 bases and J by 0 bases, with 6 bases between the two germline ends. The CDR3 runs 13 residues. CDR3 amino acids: CASSLPSTDTQYF. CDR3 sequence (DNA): TGTGCCAGCAGCCTCCCTAGCACAGATACGCAGTATTTT.

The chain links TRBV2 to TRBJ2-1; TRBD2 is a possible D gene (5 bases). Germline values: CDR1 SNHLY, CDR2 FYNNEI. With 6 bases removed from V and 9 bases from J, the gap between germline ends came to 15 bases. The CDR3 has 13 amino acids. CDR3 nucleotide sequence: TGTGCCAGCAGAGCGGAAATAGGTATTGAGCAGTTCTTC. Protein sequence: CASRAEIGIEQFF.

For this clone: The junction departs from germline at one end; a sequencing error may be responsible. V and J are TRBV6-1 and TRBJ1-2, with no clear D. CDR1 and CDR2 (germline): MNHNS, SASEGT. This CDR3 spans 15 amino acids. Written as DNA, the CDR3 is TGTGCCATCAGTGACGACCCCACCCCAGGCTATGGCTACACCTTC. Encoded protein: CAISDDPTPGYGYTF.

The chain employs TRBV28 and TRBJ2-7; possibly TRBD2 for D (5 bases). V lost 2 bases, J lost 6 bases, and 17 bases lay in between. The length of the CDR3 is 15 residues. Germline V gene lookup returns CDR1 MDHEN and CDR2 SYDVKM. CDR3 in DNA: TGTGCCAGCAGTTTAGGGCTAGCTTTGGTTTTCGAGCAGTACTTC. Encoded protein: CASSLGLALVFEQYF.

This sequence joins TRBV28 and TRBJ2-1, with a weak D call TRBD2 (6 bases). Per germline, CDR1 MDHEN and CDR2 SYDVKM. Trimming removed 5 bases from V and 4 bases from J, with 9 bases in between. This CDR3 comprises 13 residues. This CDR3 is CASSADYYNEQFF. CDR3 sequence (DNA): TGTGCCAGCAGTGCGGACTATTACAATGAGCAGTTCTTC.